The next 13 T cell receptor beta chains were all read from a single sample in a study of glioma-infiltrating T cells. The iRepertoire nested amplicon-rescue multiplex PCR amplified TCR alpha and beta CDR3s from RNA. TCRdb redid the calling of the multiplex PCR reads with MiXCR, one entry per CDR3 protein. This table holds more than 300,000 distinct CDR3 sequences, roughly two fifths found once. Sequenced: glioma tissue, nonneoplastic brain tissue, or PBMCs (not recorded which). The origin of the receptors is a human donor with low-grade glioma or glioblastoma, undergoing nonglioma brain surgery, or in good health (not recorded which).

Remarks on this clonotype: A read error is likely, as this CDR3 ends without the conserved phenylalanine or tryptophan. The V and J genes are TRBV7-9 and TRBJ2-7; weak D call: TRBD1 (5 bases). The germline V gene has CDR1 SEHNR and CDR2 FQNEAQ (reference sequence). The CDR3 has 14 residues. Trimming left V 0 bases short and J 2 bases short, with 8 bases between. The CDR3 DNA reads TGTGCCAGCAGCTTAGCGACAGTGGCCTACGAGCAGTACCTC. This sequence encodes CASSLATVAYEQYL.

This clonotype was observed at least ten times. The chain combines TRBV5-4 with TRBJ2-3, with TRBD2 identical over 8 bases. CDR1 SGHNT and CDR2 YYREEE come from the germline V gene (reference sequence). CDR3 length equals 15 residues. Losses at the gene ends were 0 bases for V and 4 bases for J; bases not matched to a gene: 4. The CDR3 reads CASSLVAGGADTQYF. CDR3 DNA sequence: TGTGCCAGCAGCTTGGTGGCGGGAGGAGCAGATACGCAGTATTTT.

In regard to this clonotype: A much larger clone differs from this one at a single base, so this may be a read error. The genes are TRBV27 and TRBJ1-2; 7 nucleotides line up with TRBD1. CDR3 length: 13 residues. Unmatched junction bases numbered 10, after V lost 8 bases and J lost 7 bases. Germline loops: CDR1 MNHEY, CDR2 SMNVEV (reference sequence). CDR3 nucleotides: TGTGCCAGCGGATATCGGGACAGTCCTGGCTACACCTTC. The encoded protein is CASGYRDSPGYTF.

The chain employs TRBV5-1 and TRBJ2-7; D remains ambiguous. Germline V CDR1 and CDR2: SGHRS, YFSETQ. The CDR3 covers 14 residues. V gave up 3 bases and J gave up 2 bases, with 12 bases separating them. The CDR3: CASSYDLRPYEQYF. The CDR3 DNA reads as TGCGCCAGCAGCTACGACCTGAGACCCTACGAGCAGTACTTC.

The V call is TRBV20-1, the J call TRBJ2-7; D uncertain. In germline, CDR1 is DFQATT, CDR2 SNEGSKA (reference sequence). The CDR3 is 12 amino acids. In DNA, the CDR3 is TGCAGCGTAGAAGCCCGCCACGAGGAGCAGTACTTC. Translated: CSVEARHEEQYF.

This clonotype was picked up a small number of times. The CDR3 DNA is TGTGCCAGCAGTTTCGGACACTGGGGTGAAAAACTGTTTTTT. It is translated as CASSFGHWGEKLFF. This rearrangement joins TRBV28 to TRBJ1-4; the D gene is possibly TRBD1 (5 bases). The CDR3 is 14 amino acids. The germline V and J ends were trimmed by 3 bases and 7 bases, with 12 bases remaining between them. Germline V gives CDR1 MDHEN, CDR2 SYDVKM.

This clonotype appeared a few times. CDR3 residues: CASSSRTSGRASTDTQYF. The CDR3 DNA reads TGTGCCAGCAGCTCTAGGACTAGCGGGAGGGCTAGCACAGATACGCAGTATTTT. The chain carries TRBV7-8 and TRBJ2-3; 15 bases match TRBD2. V was pared by 4 bases and J by 0 bases, with 5 bases of the junction left unmatched. The CDR3 consists of 18 residues. Germline values: CDR1 SGHVS, CDR2 FQNEAQ.

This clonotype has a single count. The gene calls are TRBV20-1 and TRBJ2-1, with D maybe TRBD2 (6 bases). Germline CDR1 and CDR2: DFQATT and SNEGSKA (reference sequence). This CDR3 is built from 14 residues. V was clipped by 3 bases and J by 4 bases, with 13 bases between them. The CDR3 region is CSARIAVFYNEQFF. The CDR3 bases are TGCAGTGCTAGGATAGCGGTGTTTTACAATGAGCAGTTCTTC.

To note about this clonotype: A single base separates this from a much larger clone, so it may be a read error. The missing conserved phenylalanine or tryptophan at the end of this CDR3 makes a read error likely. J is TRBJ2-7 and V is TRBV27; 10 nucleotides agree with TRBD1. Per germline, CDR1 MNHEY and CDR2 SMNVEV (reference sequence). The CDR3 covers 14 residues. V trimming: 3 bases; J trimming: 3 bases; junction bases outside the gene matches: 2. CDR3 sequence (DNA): TGTGCCAGCAGTTTTGGGACAGGGGTCTACGAGCAGTACTAC. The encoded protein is CASSFGTGVYEQYY.

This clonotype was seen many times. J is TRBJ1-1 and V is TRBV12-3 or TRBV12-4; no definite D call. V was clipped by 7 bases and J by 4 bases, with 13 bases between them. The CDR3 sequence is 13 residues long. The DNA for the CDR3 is TGTGCCAGCACTCGTGAGTTCGGCACTGAAGCTTTCTTT. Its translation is CASTREFGTEAFF.

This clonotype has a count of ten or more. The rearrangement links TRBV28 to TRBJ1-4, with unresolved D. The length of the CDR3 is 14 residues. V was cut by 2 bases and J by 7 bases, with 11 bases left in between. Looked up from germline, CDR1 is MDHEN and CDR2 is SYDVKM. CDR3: CASSLKGRGEKLFF. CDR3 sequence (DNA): TGTGCCAGCAGTTTAAAAGGACGGGGTGAAAAACTGTTTTTT.

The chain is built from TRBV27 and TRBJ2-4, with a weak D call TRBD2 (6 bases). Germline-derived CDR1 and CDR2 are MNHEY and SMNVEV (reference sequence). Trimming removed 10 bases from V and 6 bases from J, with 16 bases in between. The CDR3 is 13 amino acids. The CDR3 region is CATAANGGNIQYF. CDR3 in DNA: TGTGCCACCGCGGCCAACGGGGGAAACATTCAGTACTTC.

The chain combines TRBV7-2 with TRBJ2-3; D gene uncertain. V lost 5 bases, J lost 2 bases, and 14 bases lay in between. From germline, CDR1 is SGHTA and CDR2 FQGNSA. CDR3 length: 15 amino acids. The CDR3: CASSPRPDITDTQYF. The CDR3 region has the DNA TGTGCCAGCAGCCCACGACCAGACATCACAGATACGCAGTATTTT.